This TCR beta chain was identified in a study of T cell repertoires in cytomegalovirus infection. About the research overall: It can be stated that public TCR beta signatures indicated CMV infection as well as a matching HLA type. Points from the study as a whole: The study found HLA-C-restricted CMV-specific TCR beta clonotypes dominating the ex vivo response.

TCRdb reanalysed the reads using MiXCR and keeps one entry per CDR3 protein. The data contain hundreds of thousands of distinct CDR3 sequences, around a third of them singletons. A remark on this clonotype: No antigen is known for it.

Germline V gene data show CDR1 as MNHEY and CDR2 as SVGEGT. V lost 2 bases to trimming and J lost 4 bases; unmatched junction nucleotides: 4. This CDR3 region has 15 residues. The chain couples TRBV6-2 or TRBV6-3 to TRBJ2-3, with 9 bases matching TRBD2. The sequences come from cultured PBMCs, collected from culture after CMV antigen stimulation. This clonotype originated in a human donor in good health (CMV status not recorded). Some clones in this sample may be carry-over from other donors' samples. As DNA, the CDR3 is TGTGCCAGCAGTTACGGTAGCGGGGGTGCAGATACGCAGTATTTT. Amino acid sequence: CASSYGSGGADTQYF.